The clone carrying this T cell receptor beta chain came up once. The antigen is unknown. A history of autoimmune disease or systemic immunosuppression excluded patients. The data were produced by immunoSEQ multiplex PCR, yet TCRdb's version contains in-frame clones alone and is incomplete. The sample has 65,000 to 75,000 clones; about four fifths are singletons. These data belong to a study of OX40 agonist ivuxolimab in advanced cancers. Overall study findings and caveats: No antigen was identified for the clonally expanded peripheral T cells. Expanded clones belonging to CD8+ T cells outnumbered, on average, those of CD4+.

The CDR3 runs 13 residues. Germline V gene data show CDR1 as LNHDA and CDR2 as SQIVND (reference sequence). V lost 1 base and J 5 bases, leaving 8 bases between the germline ends. The origin of this receptor is an adult with an advanced solid tumor such as melanoma, head and neck, liver or kidney cancer. The sample consisted of CD4+ or CD8+ T cells sorted from blood, taken in a trial of the OX40 agonist ivuxolimab. J is TRBJ1-1 and V is TRBV19; D remains ambiguous. Written as DNA, the CDR3 is TGTGCCAGTAGTATAGGCCTGGAGACTGAAGCTTTCTTT. It is translated as CASSIGLETEAFF.